These 2 T cell receptor beta chains were all obtained from the same sample, sequenced in a study of T cells in Graves' hyperthyroidism and ophthalmopathy. Researchers amplified the TCR beta CDR3 regions from RNA transcripts. The TCR CDR3 first-round RT-PCR relied on the HTBI primer set. Each CDR3 protein is one row after TCRdb ran MiXCR on the multiplex PCR reads. The sample shows more than 500,000 distinct CDR3 sequences, about 14% of them seen only once. The sample consisted of blood. The origin of the receptors is a woman between 40 and 50 years old with Graves' hyperthyroidism.

At least ten counts were recorded for this clonotype. This chain connects TRBV24-1 to TRBJ2-2; the match to TRBD1 covers 9 bases. This CDR3 contains 16 residues. J gave up 4 bases and V 2 bases, and 4 bases lay outside the gene matches. The germline gives CDR1 KGHDR, CDR2 SFDVKD. CDR3 region: CATSDSGTGSTGELFF. The CDR3 coding sequence is TGTGCCACCAGTGATTCCGGGACAGGGTCCACCGGGGAGCTGTTTTTT.

There are many counts of this clonotype. The chain carries TRBV5-1 and TRBJ2-7; D perhaps matches TRBD2 (5 bases). The V end was cut by 3 bases, the J end by 0 bases, with 13 bases between. In germline, CDR1 is SGHRS, CDR2 YFSETQ. The CDR3 is 15 residues long. The CDR3: CASSSGSGLSYEQYF. CDR3 sequence (DNA): TGCGCCAGCAGCTCGGGGTCCGGTCTCTCCTACGAGCAGTACTTC. The complete variable domain, with remaining parts taken from reference TRBV5-1 and TRBJ2-7, reads KAGVTQTPRYLIKTRGQQVTLSCSPISGHRSVSWYQQTPGQGLQFLFEYFSETQRNKGNFPGRFSGRQFSNSRSEMNVSTLELGDSALYLCASSSGSGLSYEQYFGPGTRLTVT.